This passage covers 4 T cell receptor beta chains from one sample sequenced in a study of T-cell memory formation after mild COVID-19. A single record per CDR3 protein comes from TCRdb applying MiXCR to the 5' RACE reads. The table has about 450,000 distinct CDR3 sequences, about a quarter seen once. Sequenced material: PBMCs or a T cell subset sorted from them (not recorded which). Receptors were obtained from an adult woman who had mild COVID-19 (a few samples of this study predate the infection). Cell type and time point are not known.

The chain is built from TRBV5-1 and TRBJ1-1; a weak D match, TRBD1 (6 bases). This CDR3 spans 15 amino acids. Trimming removed 2 bases from V and 0 bases from J, with 11 bases in between. CDR1 and CDR2 (germline): SGHRS, YFSETQ. The CDR3 loop is CASSFYPGVNTEAFF. The CDR3 bases are TGCGCCAGCAGCTTTTACCCAGGGGTGAACACTGAAGCTTTCTTT.

Only a few counts were recorded for this clonotype. The V gene is TRBV19, the J gene TRBJ2-7; TRBD2 aligns across 7 bases. The germline V gene has CDR1 LNHDA and CDR2 SQIVND (reference sequence). There are 17 residues in the CDR3. Losses at the gene ends were 5 bases for V and 4 bases for J; bases not matched to a gene: 17. Here the CDR3 DNA reads TGTGCCAGTAGTGAGGTATTTGGCGGGAGCCTCCCTTACGAGCAGTACTTC. Amino acid sequence: CASSEVFGGSLPYEQYF.

This clonotype was counted at least ten times. The chain carries TRBV12-3 or TRBV12-4 and TRBJ1-5, with D uncertain. The CDR3 has 13 amino acids. V was cut by 3 bases and J by 1 base, with 4 bases left in between. Here the CDR3 DNA reads TGTGCCAGCAGTTTGTCGAGCAATCAGCCCCAGCATTTT. It encodes CASSLSSNQPQHF.

The chain combines TRBV5-1 with TRBJ1-1; 9 bases are a match to TRBD1. CDR3 size: 14 residues. V was clipped by 4 bases and J by 9 bases; unmatched bases: 10. From germline, CDR1 is SGHRS and CDR2 YFSETQ. The CDR3 region has the DNA TGCGCCAGCAGCCTATTCCGGGACAGGGAAAAAGCTTTCTTT. Translation gives CASSLFRDREKAFF.